This T cell receptor (beta chain) is from a study of OX40 agonist ivuxolimab in advanced cancers. Method: immunoSEQ multiplex PCR; TCRdb's copy keeps in-frame clones and lacks some. Of under 200,000 clones listed, around 94% are singletons. About this clone: Its antigen is currently unknown.

The CDR3 is made up of 14 amino acids. Trimming left V 3 bases short and J 0 bases short, with 8 bases between. Germline CDR1 LNHDA, CDR2 SQIVND (reference sequence). Regarding the study as a whole: More expanded clones were seen, on average, in CD8+ T cells than in CD4+. Within 6 weeks, CD4+ and CD8+ blood T cells expanded clonally at 0.1 to 3.0 mg/kg.

The sample was CD4+ or CD8+ T cells sorted from blood, taken in a trial of the OX40 agonist ivuxolimab. The clonotype originates from an adult with an advanced solid tumor such as melanoma, head and neck, liver or kidney cancer. The chain is built from TRBV19 and TRBJ1-2; tentatively, D is TRBD1 (5 bases). CDR3 loop: CASSMGVTNYGYTF. CDR3 nucleotide sequence: TGTGCCAGTAGTATGGGGGTTACTAACTATGGCTACACCTTC.